The rows below give T cell receptor beta chains drawn from one sample of a study of blood T cell repertoires in COVID-19. This table comes from immunoSEQ multiplex PCR, and its TCRdb copy is limited to in-frame clones, with some not included. The sample shows about 240,000 clones, around 84% of them seen only once. The material sequenced was peripheral blood. Source of these receptors: a woman between 18 and 29 years old with acute or convalescent COVID-19. CDR3s include the opening cysteine and the closing phenylalanine or tryptophan. The D gene is left open where the match is weak. Expanded clones are given a class, and other clones once, few, many or no size at all.

clone_size	v_call	d_call	j_call	cdr3_nt	cdr3_aa
.	TRBV7-2	.	TRBJ2-7	TGTGCCAGCAGCCCCCGGCAGCGGTCGAGCTCCTACGAGCAGTACTTC	CASSPRQRSSSYEQYF
.	TRBV27	TRBD2	TRBJ2-1	TGTGCCAGCAGTTGGACTAGCGGGAGGGCCACCTCGGGGAATGAGCAGTTCTTC	CASSWTSGRATSGNEQFF
.	TRBV5-1	TRBD1	TRBJ1-3	TGCGCCAGCAGCTTCGATCCCGGACAGGGTGGAAACACCATATATTTT	CASSFDPGQGGNTIYF
.	TRBV14	.	TRBJ2-3	TGTGCCAGCAGCCCGGCTTGGGGGGGGGCCATGGGTACGCAGTATTTT	CASSPAWGGAMGTQYF
.	TRBV6-5	TRBD1	TRBJ1-2	TGTGCCAGCAGTTACACCCAACAGGGGACAGGCTACACCTTC	CASSYTQQGTGYTF
.	TRBV6-2/TRBV6-3	.	TRBJ2-7	TGTGCCAGCAGTTTAAATTCCTACGAGCAGTACTTC	CASSLNSYEQYF
.	TRBV6-2/TRBV6-3	.	TRBJ1-5	TGTGCCAGCAGTCGCGACACTAGCAATCAGCCCCAGCATTTT	CASSRDTSNQPQHF
.	TRBV28	TRBD1	TRBJ1-2	TGTGCCAGCAGTAAGACAGGGGGGCGAGCCTATGGCTACACCTTC	CASSKTGGRAYGYTF
once	TRBV5-6	.	TRBJ2-1	TGTGCCAGCAGCTTGGGGGGCAGTAGCTCCTACAATGAGCAGTTCTTC	CASSLGGSSSYNEQFF
.	TRBV2	TRBD1	TRBJ2-1	TGTGCCAGCCCTAAAGGGGGCTACTACAATGAGCAGTTCTTC	CASPKGGYYNEQFF
.	TRBV7-2	.	TRBJ2-1	TGTGCCAGCAGCCCAAATCGCGGGCGTGAGCAGTTCTTC	CASSPNRGREQFF
.	TRBV7-9	TRBD2	TRBJ2-3	TGTGCCAGCAGCTTAGCCTGGACTAGCGGGAGGTCCCCAGATACGCAGTATTTT	CASSLAWTSGRSPDTQYF
.	TRBV28	TRBD1	TRBJ1-5	TGTGCCAGCAGCTATAGACAGGGGGCTTTTCAGCCCCAGCATTTT	CASSYRQGAFQPQHF
.	TRBV5-8	.	TRBJ2-7	TGTGCCAGCAGCCGCGACAGTTACGAGCAGTACTTC	CASSRDSYEQYF
.	TRBV21-1	.	TRBJ2-2	TGTGCCAGCAAGGGGAGGGGGAACAACACCGGGGAGCTGTTTTTT	CASKGRGNNTGELFF
few	TRBV7-9	TRBD2	TRBJ2-1	TGTGCCAGCAGCTTTAGCGGGAGGGCCCACAATGAGCAGTTCTTC	CASSFSGRAHNEQFF
.	TRBV19	.	TRBJ2-2	TGTGCCAGTACTTGGAGAAGGCTTGAGTTTAGCACCGGGGAGCTGTTTTTT	CASTWRRLEFSTGELFF
.	TRBV19	.	TRBJ1-5	TGTGCCAGTGGTCGGGGGGTCAATCAGCCCCAGCATTTT	CASGRGVNQPQHF
.	TRBV7-2	TRBD2	TRBJ2-1	TGTGCCAGCAGCCCCCAGCGGGAGGTTTCTTACAATGAGCAGTTCTTC	CASSPQREVSYNEQFF
.	TRBV6-5	.	TRBJ1-2	TGTGCCAGCTGGACAGTCACTAAATATGGCTACACCTTC	CASWTVTKYGYTF
.	TRBV3-1/TRBV3-2	.	TRBJ1-6	TGTGCCAGCAGCCAAGATGCAGGAACACCCCTCCACTTT	CASSQDAGTPLHF
few	TRBV11-3	.	TRBJ2-5	TGTGCCAGCAGCACAGGGATGTCGAACCAAGAGACCCAGTACTTC	CASSTGMSNQETQYF
medium-sized	TRBV9	.	TRBJ2-1	TGTGCCAGCAGCGTAGGGGCTAGCTTTTCCAATGAGCAGTTCTTC	CASSVGASFSNEQFF
.	TRBV3-1/TRBV3-2	.	TRBJ2-3	TGTGCCAGCAGCCAAGATGGGCGTCTGTGGGGCACAGATACGCAGTATTTT	CASSQDGRLWGTDTQYF
.	TRBV28	TRBD1	TRBJ1-5	TGTGCCAGCAGTCTGCGACAGGGCCTCAATCAGCCCCAGCATTTT	CASSLRQGLNQPQHF
.	TRBV18	.	TRBJ2-1	TGTGCCAGCTCACCCGCGGGAAATGAGCAGTTCTTC	CASSPAGNEQFF
.	TRBV6-6	.	TRBJ2-2	TGTGCCTGTTGCTCGAGCACCGGGGAGCTGTTTTTT	CACCSSTGELFF
.	TRBV2	TRBD2	TRBJ2-1	TGTGCCAGCAGTGGGGCTCGGTCTAGCGGCTACAATGAGCAGTTCTTC	CASSGARSSGYNEQFF
once	TRBV6-5	.	TRBJ2-1	TGTGCCAGCAGTTACTCGACGGGGTCGGGCTACAATGAGCAGTTCTTC	CASSYSTGSGYNEQFF
.	TRBV27	.	TRBJ1-4	TGTGCCAGCAGTTTCTCGGGAACCTTAAATGAAAAACTGTTTTTT	CASSFSGTLNEKLFF
.	TRBV11-2	.	TRBJ2-7	TGTGCCAGCAGCTTCGGAGGACAGCAGTACTTC	CASSFGGQQYF
few	TRBV4-3	TRBD1	TRBJ1-4	TGCGCCAGCAGCCAAGTATTGAGGACAGGGCTTGCAACTAATGAAAAACTGTTTTTT	CASSQVLRTGLATNEKLFF
.	TRBV24-1	TRBD1	TRBJ1-2	TGTGCCACTGCCGTCCGGGACAGGGGCCTCTATGGCTACACCTTC	CATAVRDRGLYGYTF